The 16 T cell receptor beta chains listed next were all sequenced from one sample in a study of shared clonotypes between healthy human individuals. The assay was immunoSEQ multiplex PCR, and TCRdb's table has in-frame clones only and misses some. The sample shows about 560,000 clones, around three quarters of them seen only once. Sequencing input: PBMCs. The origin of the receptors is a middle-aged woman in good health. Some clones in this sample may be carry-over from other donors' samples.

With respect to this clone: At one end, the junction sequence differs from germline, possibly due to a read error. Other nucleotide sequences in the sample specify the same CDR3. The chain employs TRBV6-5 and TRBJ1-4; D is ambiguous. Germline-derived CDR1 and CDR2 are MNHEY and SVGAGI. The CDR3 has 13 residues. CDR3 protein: CASSYAMSEKLFF. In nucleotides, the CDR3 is TGCGCCAGCAGTTACGCCATGTCTGAAAAACTGTTTTTT.

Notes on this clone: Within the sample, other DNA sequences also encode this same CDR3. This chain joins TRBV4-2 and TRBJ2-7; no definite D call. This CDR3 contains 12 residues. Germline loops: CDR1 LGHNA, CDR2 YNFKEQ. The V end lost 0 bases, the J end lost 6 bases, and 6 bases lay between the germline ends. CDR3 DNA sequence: TGTGCCAGCAGCCAAGATCATAGCGAGCAGTACTTC. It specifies CASSQDHSEQYF.

The CDR3, as DNA: TGCGCCAGCAGCTCCGCGGGAGGGCCCTACAATGAGCAGTTCTTC. It codes for CASSSAGGPYNEQFF. The rearrangement uses TRBV5-1 and TRBJ2-1, with TRBD2 matching over 9 bases. The CDR3 sequence is 15 residues long. Germline V gene sequence: CDR1 SGHRS, CDR2 YFSETQ. The trim removed 3 bases at V and 2 bases at J, leaving 3 bases unmatched.

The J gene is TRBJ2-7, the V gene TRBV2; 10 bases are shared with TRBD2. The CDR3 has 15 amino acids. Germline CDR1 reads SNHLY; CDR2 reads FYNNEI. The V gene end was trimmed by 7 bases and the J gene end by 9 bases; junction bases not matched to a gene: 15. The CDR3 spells CASTLGASGRSGQYF. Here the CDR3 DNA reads TGTGCCAGCACCCTTGGGGCTAGCGGGAGATCGGGGCAGTACTTC.

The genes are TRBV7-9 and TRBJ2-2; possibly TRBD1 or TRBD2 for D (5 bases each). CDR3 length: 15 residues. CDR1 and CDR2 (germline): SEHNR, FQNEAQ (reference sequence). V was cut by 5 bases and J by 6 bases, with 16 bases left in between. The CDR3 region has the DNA TGTGCCAGCAGCCCGGGCCAGGGAGATCCCGGGGAGCTGTTTTTT. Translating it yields CASSPGQGDPGELFF. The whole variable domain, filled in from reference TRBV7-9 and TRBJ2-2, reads DTGVSQNPRHKITKRGQNVTFRCDPISEHNRLYWYRQTLGQGPEFLTYFQNEAQLEKSRLLSDRFSAERPKGSFSTLEIQRTEQGDSAMYLCASSPGQGDPGELFFGEGSRLTVL.

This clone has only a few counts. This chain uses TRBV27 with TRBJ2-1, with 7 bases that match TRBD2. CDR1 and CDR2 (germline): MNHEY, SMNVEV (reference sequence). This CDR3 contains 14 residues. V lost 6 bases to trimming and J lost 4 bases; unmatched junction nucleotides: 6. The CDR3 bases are TGTGCCAGCAGCCGGGGAGGGCAGTACAATGAGCAGTTCTTC. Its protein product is CASSRGGQYNEQFF.

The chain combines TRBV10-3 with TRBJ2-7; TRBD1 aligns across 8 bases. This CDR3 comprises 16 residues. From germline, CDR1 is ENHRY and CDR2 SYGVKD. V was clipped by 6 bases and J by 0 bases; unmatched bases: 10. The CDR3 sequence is CAISPIRDRSSYEQYF. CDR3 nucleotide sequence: TGTGCCATCAGCCCCATTAGGGACAGGTCCTCCTACGAGCAGTACTTC.

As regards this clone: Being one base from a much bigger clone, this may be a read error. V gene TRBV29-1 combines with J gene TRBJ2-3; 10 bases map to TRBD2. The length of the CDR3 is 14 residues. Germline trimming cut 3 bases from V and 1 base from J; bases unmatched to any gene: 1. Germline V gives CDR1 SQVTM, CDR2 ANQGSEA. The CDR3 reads CSVDGLAGTDTQYF. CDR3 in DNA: TGCAGCGTTGATGGACTAGCGGGCACAGATACGCAGTATTTT.

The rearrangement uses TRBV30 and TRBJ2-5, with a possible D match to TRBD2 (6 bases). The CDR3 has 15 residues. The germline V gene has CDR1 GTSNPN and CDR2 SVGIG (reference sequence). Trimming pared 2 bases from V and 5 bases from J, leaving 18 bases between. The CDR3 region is CAWSLTGVPRETQYF. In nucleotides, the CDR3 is TGTGCCTGGAGTCTTACGGGAGTCCCCCGGGAGACCCAGTACTTC.

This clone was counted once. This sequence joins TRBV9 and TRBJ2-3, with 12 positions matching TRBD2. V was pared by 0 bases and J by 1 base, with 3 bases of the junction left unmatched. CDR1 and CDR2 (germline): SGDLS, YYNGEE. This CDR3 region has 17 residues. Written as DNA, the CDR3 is TGTGCCAGCAGCGTAGGGGGACTAGCGGGCGGCACAGATACGCAGTATTTT. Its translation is CASSVGGLAGGTDTQYF.

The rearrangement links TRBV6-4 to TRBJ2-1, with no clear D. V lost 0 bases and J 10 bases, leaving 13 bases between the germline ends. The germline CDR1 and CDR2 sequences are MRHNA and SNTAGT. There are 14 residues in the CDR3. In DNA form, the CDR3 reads TGTGCCAGCAGTGACTCAACGGACGGCAGGGAGCAGTTCTTC. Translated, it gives CASSDSTDGREQFF.

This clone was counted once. CDR3 in amino acids: CAWSGGGAVDQPQHF. The CDR3 DNA sequence: TGTGCCTGGAGTGGGGGGGGAGCGGTTGATCAGCCCCAGCATTTT. The chain uses TRBV30 and TRBJ1-5, with D tentatively TRBD1 (5 bases). The germline V gene has CDR1 GTSNPN and CDR2 SVGIG (reference sequence). The CDR3 length is 15 residues. Between the trimmed V and J ends, which lost 1 base and 5 bases, there was a span of 15 bases.

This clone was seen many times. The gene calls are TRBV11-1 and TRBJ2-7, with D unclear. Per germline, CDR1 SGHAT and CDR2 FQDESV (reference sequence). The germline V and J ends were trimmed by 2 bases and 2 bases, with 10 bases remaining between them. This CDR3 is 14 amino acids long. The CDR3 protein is CASSLSVATYEQYF. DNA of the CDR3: TGTGCCAGCAGCTTATCCGTAGCTACCTACGAGCAGTACTTC.

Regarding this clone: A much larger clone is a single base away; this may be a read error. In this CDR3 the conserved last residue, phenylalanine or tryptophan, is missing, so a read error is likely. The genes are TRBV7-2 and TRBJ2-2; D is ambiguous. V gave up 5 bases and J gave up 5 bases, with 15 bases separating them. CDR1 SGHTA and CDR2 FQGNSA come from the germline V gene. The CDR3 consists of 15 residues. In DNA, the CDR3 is TGTGCCAGCAGCCCATTACGGCGCTTAACCGGGGAGCTGTTTCTT. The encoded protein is CASSPLRRLTGELFL.

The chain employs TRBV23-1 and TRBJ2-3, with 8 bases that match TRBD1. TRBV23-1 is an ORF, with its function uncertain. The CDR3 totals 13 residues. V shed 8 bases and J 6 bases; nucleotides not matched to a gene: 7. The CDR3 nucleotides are TGCGCCAGCTCGGACAGGGCCCCCGATACGCAGTATTTT. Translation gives CASSDRAPDTQYF.

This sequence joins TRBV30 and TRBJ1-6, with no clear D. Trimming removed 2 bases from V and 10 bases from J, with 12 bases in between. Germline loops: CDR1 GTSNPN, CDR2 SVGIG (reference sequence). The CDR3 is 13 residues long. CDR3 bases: TGTGCCTGGAGTCTCGACCGGGGATCACCCCTCCACTTT. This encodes CAWSLDRGSPLHF. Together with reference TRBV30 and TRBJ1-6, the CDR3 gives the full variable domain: SQTIHQWPATLVQPVGSPLSLECTVEGTSNPNLYWYRQAAGRGLQLLFYSVGIGQISSEVPQNLSASRPQDRQFILSSKKLLLSDSGFYLCAWSLDRGSPLHFGNGTRLTVT.